The source of this T cell receptor (beta chain) is a study of cytomegalovirus exposure and HLA in healthy donors. Study context: Prior work identified under 130 million unique TCR beta sequences in 190 million or so T cells. Study-wide findings and caveats: Productive status was seen about 90% or about 30% of the time for most TCR beta V segments in an earlier analysis. A later analysis linked a missense DCLRE1C variant to TCR beta V- and J-gene trimming. The study found most TCR sequences rare, yet found some public TCRs in many donors.

Remarks on this clone: Its matching antigen is unknown.

Germline-derived CDR1 and CDR2 are SSHAT and FNYEAQ (reference sequence). The CDR3 covers 17 residues. V dropped 5 bases and J dropped 5 bases, with 24 bases sitting between them. With 60 Vbeta and 13 Jbeta primers, the PCR was carried out. TCRdb keeps only in-frame clones here, not all; method: immunoSEQ multiplex PCR. Here the sample spans more than 95,000 clones, around 60% being singletons. Sequencing was carried out using PBMCs. The chain couples TRBV7-7 to TRBJ2-5, with D possibly matching TRBD1 (6 bases). The TCR originated in a woman aged 50 to 60 in good health and CMV-seronegative. The CDR3 sequence: CASSRAEGRQVRETQYF. As DNA, the CDR3 is TGTGCCAGCAGCCGAGCAGAAGGGCGACAGGTCAGGGAGACCCAGTACTTC.